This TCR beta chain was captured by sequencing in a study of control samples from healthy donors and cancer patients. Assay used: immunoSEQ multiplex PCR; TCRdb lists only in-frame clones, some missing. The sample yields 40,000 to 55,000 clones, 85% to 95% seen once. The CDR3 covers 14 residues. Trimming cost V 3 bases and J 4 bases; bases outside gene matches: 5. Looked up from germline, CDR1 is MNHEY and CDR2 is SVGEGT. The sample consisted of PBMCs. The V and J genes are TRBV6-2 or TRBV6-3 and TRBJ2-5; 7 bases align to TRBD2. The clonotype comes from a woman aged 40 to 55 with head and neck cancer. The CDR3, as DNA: TGTGCCAGCAGTTATGGACTAGGTGGAGAGACCCAGTACTTC. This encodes CASSYGLGGETQYF.